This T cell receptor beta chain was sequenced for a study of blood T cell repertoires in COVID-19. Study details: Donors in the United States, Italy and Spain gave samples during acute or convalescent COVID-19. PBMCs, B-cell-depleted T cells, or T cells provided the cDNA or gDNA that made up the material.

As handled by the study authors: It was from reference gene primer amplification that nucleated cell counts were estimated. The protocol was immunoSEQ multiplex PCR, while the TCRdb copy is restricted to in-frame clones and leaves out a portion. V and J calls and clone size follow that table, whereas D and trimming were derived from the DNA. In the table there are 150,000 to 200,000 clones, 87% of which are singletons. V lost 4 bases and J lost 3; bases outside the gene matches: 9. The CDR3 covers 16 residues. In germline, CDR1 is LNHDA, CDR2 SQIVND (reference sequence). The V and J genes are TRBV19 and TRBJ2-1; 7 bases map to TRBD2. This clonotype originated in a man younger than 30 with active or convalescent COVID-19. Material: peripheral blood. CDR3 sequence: CASSRGRVSGYNEQFF. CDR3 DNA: TGTGCCAGTAGTAGAGGGAGGGTGTCGGGCTACAATGAGCAGTTCTTC.